The 6 T cell receptor beta chains below come from one sample, sequenced in a study of OX40 agonist ivuxolimab in advanced cancers. The data were produced by immunoSEQ multiplex PCR, yet TCRdb's version contains in-frame clones alone and is incomplete. The data show approximately 44,000 clones, about nine tenths seen once. The starting material was CD4+ or CD8+ T cells sorted from blood, obtained in a trial of the OX40 agonist ivuxolimab. These receptors were taken from an adult with an advanced solid tumor such as melanoma, head and neck, liver or kidney cancer.

The V and J genes are TRBV14 and TRBJ1-2; D remains ambiguous. The V end lost 4 bases, the J end lost 1 base, and 10 bases lay between the germline ends. Germline V gene lookup returns CDR1 SGHDN and CDR2 FVKESK. This CDR3 is built from 14 residues. The CDR3 sequence is CASSPWESNYGYTF. CDR3 DNA sequence: TGTGCCAGCAGCCCTTGGGAGAGTAACTATGGCTACACCTTC.

CDR3 loop: CASSAPIDGNQPQHF. The CDR3 region has the DNA TGTGCCAGTAGTGCACCTATAGACGGCAATCAGCCCCAGCATTTT. The V gene is TRBV19, the J gene TRBJ1-5; D gene unclear. This CDR3 is built from 15 residues. With 5 bases removed from V and 2 bases from J, the gap between germline ends came to 13 bases. Per the germline V gene, CDR1 is LNHDA and CDR2 is SQIVND (reference sequence).

This chain uses TRBV5-8 with TRBJ2-2; 8 bases match TRBD2. The CDR3 loop spans 13 amino acids. J gave up 6 bases and V 4 bases, and 2 bases lay outside the gene matches. Per the germline V gene, CDR1 is SGHTS and CDR2 is YDEGEE. CDR3 sequence reads: CASSREGPGELFF. Written as DNA, the CDR3 is TGTGCCAGCAGCCGGGAGGGCCCCGGGGAGCTGTTTTTT.

The chain is built from TRBV5-6 and TRBJ1-5; D is uncertain. Per germline, CDR1 SGHDT and CDR2 YYEEEE. Trimming cost V 2 bases and J 4 bases, with 7 bases left between them. CDR3 length: 13 amino acids. CDR3 residues: CASSFGINQPQHF. The CDR3 DNA reads as TGTGCCAGCAGCTTCGGGATTAATCAGCCCCAGCATTTT.

DNA of the CDR3: TGTGCCATCCCCTTAATGGTGGGCACGAGGGCCAAAAACATTCAGTACTTC. Its translation: CAIPLMVGTRAKNIQYF. The gene calls are TRBV21-1 and TRBJ2-4. TRBV21-1 is annotated as a pseudogene. The CDR3 contains 17 residues.

The chain links TRBV5-1 to TRBJ2-2; 7 nucleotides agree with TRBD2. The CDR3 is 15 residues long. Trimming cost V 4 bases and J 4 bases; bases outside gene matches: 7. Germline lookup yields CDR1 SGHRS and CDR2 YFSETQ. The CDR3 loop reads CASSGEGSVTGELFF. Here the CDR3 DNA reads TGCGCCAGCAGCGGGGAGGGGTCGGTCACCGGGGAGCTGTTTTTT.